The present entry profiles one TCR beta chain with its context. The antigen remains undetermined. The data are from a study of a mutant IDH1 vaccine in newly diagnosed glioma. Overall study context: There were approximately 62% males and 37.5% females among treated patients, whose mean age was approximately 38 years.

Germline V gene data show CDR1 as GTSNPN and CDR2 as SVGIG (reference sequence). This CDR3 spans 13 amino acids. Trimming cost V 2 bases and J 2 bases, with 7 bases left between them. Broader study findings: Pseudoprogression appeared independent of alterations in top peripheral clonotypes. Immune responses arising from the vaccine appeared in approximately 92% of patients.

Repertoires were generated with immunoSEQ multiplex PCR, while TCRdb's copy carries only in-frame clones and drops some. The sample records about 34,000 clones, approximately 80% being singletons. This sample's time point: baseline, week 1 (first vaccination visit). The treatment is: pre-vaccination baseline after standard-of-care therapy. Patients carried new grade 3 or 4 IDH1-mutant astrocytomas lacking nuclear ATRX. The sample was peripheral blood mononuclear cells (PBMCs), taken from a glioma patient treated with radiotherapy, temozolomide or both. This receptor was taken from a man aged 50-60 years with glioma. Some clones in this sample may be carry-over from other donors' samples. The chain carries TRBV30 and TRBJ1-5, with D hard to call. CDR3 residues: CAWSKGGNQPQHF. The CDR3 coding sequence is TGTGCCTGGAGTAAGGGAGGCAATCAGCCCCAGCATTTT. The full variable domain, rest sourced from reference TRBV30 and TRBJ1-5, is SQTIHQWPATLVQPVGSPLSLECTVEGTSNPNLYWYRQAAGRGLQLLFYSVGIGQISSEVPQNLSASRPQDRQFILSSKKLLLSDSGFYLCAWSKGGNQPQHFGDGTRLSIL.